This TCR beta chain was identified during a study of shared clonotypes between healthy human individuals. About the study: The donors, a couple of women and three men, were aged 18 to 49.

The V end was cut by 3 bases, the J end by 2 bases, with 8 bases between. Germline values: CDR1 MDHEN, CDR2 SYDVKM. The CDR3 consists of 13 residues. Genomic DNA of every subset was divided equally among multiple immunoSEQ plates. The replicate PCRs on unsorted PBMC were given 300 ng DNA, which is 30,000 to 35,000 T cell genomes. Some clones are missing from TCRdb's copy, which holds only in-frame ones; the method was immunoSEQ multiplex PCR. This table holds 470,000 or so clones, roughly 80% found once. Sequencing input: PBMCs. The chain recombines TRBV28 with TRBJ2-7, with D possibly being TRBD1 (6 bases). The clonotype was recovered from a woman aged 35 to 49 in good health. Some clones in this sample may be carry-over from other donors' samples. The CDR3 protein is CASSFGDTYEQYF. DNA for the CDR3: TGTGCCAGCAGTTTTGGGGACACCTACGAGCAGTACTTC.